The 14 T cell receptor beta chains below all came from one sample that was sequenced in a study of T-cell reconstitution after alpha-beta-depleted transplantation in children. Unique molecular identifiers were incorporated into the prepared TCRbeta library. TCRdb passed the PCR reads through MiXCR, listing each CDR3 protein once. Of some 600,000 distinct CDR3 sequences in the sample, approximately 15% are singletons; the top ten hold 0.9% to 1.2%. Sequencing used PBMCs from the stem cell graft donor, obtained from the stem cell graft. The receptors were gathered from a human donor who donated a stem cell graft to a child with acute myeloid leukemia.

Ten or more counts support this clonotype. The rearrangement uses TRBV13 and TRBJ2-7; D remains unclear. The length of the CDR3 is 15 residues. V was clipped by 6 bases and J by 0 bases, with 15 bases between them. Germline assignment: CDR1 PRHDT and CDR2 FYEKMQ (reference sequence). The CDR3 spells CASSYRARGSYEQYV. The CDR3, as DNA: TGTGCCAGCAGTTACCGGGCCCGAGGCTCCTACGAGCAGTACGTC.

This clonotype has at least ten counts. The CDR3 nucleotides are TGTGCCATCAGTGATCCAAGACAGGTAGGACCCTACGAGCAGTACTTC. Protein product: CAISDPRQVGPYEQYF. The J gene is TRBJ2-7, the V gene TRBV10-3, with D perhaps matching TRBD1 (6 bases). CDR3 length: 16 amino acids. V gave up 3 bases and J gave up 2 bases, with 17 bases separating them. CDR1 is ENHRY and CDR2 is SYGVKD in the germline V gene.

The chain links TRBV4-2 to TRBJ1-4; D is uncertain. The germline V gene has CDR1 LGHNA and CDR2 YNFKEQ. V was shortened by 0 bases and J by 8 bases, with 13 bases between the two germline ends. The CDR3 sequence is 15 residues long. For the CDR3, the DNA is TGTGCCAGCAGCCAAGAAGGCGGAGGCCAAGAAAAACTGTTTTTT. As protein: CASSQEGGGQEKLFF.

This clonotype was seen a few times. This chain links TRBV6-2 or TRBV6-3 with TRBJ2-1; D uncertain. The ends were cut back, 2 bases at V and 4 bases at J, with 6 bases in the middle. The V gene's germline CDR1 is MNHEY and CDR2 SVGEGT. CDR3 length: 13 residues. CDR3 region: CASSYDIYNEQFF. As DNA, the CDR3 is TGTGCCAGCAGTTACGATATATACAATGAGCAGTTCTTC.

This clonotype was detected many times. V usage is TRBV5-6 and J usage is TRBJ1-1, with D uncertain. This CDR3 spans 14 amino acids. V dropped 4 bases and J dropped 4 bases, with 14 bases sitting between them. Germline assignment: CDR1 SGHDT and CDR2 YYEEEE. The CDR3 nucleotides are TGTGCCAGCAGCCCCCCCGAGGGAGGCACTGAAGCTTTCTTT. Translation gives CASSPPEGGTEAFF.

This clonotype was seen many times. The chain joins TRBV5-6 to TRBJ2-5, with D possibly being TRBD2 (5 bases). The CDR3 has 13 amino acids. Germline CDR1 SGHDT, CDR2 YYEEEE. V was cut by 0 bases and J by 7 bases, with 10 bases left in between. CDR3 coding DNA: TGTGCCAGCAGCTTGGAGCCCCGGGGGACCCAGTACTTC. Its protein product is CASSLEPRGTQYF.

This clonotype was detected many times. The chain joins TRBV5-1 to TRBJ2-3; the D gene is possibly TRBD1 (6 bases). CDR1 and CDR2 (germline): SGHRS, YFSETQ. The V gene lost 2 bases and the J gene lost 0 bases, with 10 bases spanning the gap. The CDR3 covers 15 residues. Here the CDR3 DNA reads TGCGCCAGCAGCTTCGACAGGCCGAGCACAGATACGCAGTATTTT. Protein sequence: CASSFDRPSTDTQYF.

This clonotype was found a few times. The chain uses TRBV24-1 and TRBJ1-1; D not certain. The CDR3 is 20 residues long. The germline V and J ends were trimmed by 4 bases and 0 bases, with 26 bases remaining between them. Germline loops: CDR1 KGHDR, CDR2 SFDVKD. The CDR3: CATSESTLDKSGFMNTEAFF. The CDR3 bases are TGTGCCACCAGTGAAAGCACCCTCGACAAATCAGGATTCATGAACACTGAAGCTTTCTTT.

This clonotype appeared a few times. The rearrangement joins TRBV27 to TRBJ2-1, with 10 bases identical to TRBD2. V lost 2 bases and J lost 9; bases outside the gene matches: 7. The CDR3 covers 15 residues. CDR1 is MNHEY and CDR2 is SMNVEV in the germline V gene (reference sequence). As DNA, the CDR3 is TGTGCCAGCAGTTTACAAGCGGGGGGGCCGAGTGAGCAGTTCTTC. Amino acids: CASSLQAGGPSEQFF.

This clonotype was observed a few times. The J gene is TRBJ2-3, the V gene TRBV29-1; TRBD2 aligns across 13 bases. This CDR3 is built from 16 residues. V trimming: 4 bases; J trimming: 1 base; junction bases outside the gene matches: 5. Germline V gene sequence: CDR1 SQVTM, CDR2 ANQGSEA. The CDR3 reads CSVASGLAGRTDTQYF. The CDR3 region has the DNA TGCAGCGTTGCCTCGGGACTAGCGGGGCGCACAGATACGCAGTATTTT.

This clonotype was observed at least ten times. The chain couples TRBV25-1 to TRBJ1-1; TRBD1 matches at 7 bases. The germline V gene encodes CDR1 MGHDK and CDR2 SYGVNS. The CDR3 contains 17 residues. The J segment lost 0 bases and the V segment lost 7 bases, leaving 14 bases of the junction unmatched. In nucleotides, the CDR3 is TGTGCCAGCAAGGGGGACAGTCTTTGGCTCTTGAACACTGAAGCTTTCTTT. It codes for CASKGDSLWLLNTEAFF.

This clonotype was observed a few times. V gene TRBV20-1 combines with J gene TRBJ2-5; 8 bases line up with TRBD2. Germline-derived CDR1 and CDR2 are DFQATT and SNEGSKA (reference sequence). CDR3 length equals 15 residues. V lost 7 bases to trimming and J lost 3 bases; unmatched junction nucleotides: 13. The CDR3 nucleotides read TGCAGTGGTCCAGCCAGTTCGGGGGGGGAAGAGACCCAGTACTTC. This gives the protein CSGPASSGGEETQYF.

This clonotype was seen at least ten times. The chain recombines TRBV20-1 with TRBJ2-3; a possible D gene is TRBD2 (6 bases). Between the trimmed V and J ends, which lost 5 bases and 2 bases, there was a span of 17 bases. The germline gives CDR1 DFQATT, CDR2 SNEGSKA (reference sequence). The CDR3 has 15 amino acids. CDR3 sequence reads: CSAGLGGAYTDTQYF. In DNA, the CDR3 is TGCAGTGCTGGGCTCGGGGGAGCCTACACAGATACGCAGTATTTT.

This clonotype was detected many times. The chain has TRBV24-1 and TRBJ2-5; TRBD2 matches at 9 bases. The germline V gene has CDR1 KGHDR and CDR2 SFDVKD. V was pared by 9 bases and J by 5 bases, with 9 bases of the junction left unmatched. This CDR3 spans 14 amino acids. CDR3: CATGAGGARETQYF. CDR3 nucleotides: TGTGCCACCGGGGCGGGGGGGGCCAGGGAGACCCAGTACTTC.